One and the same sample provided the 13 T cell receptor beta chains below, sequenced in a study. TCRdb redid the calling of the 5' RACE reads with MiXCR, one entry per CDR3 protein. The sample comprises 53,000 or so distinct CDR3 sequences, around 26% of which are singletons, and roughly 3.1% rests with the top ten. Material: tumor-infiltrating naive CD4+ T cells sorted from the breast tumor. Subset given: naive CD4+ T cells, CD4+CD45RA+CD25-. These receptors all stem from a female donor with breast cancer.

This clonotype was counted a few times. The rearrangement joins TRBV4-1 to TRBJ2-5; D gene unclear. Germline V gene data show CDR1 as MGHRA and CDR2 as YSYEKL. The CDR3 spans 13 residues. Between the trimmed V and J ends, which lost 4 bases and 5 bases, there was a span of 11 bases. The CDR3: CASSRIARETQYF. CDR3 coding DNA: TGCGCCAGCAGCCGAATCGCCCGGGAGACCCAGTACTTC.

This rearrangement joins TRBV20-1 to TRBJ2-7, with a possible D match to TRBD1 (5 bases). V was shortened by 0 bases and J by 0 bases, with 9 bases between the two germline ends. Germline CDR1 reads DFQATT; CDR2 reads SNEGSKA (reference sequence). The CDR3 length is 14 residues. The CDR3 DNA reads TGCAGTGCTAGAGAGGGGCACAACTCCTACGAGCAGTACTTC. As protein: CSAREGHNSYEQYF.

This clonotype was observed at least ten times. This CDR3 reads CASSLQGAGYNEQFF. The CDR3 DNA follows: TGTGCCAGCAGCTTACAGGGGGCGGGTTACAATGAGCAGTTCTTC. V is TRBV5-5 and J is TRBJ2-1; 9 bases match TRBD1. Germline lookup yields CDR1 SGHKS and CDR2 YYEKEE (reference sequence). The CDR3 sequence is 15 residues long. V lost 2 bases to trimming and J lost 4 bases; unmatched junction nucleotides: 4.

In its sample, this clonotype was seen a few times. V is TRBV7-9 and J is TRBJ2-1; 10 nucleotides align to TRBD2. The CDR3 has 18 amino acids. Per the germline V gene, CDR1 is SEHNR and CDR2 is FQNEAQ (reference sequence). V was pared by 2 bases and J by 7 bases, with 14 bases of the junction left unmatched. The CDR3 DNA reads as TGTGCCAGCAGCTTACCCCCCCGGCTGAGCGGGAGGGCTAATGAGCAGTTCTTC. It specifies CASSLPPRLSGRANEQFF.

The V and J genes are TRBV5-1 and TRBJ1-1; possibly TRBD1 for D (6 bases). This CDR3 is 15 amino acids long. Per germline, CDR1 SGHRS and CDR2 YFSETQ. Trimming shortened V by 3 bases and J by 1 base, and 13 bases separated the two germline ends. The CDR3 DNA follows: TGCGCCAGCAGCTCGAGCACAGGGCGGAACACTGAAGCTTTCTTT. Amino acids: CASSSSTGRNTEAFF.

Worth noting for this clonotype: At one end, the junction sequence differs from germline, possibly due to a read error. The CDR3 is CASSLSGEPFF. CDR3 in DNA: TGCGCCAGCAGCTTATCCGGGGAGCCGTTTTTT. The chain joins TRBV5-1 to TRBJ2-2; D is possibly TRBD2 (5 bases). This CDR3 spans 11 amino acids. Germline V lookup: CDR1 SGHRS, CDR2 YFSETQ.

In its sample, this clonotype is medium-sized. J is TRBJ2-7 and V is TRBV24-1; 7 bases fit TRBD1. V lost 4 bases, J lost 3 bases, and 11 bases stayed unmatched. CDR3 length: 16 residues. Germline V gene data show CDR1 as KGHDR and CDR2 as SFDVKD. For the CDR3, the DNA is TGTGCCACCAGTGAGGGGGAGACAGGGAAGAGCTACGAGCAGTACTTC. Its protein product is CATSEGETGKSYEQYF.

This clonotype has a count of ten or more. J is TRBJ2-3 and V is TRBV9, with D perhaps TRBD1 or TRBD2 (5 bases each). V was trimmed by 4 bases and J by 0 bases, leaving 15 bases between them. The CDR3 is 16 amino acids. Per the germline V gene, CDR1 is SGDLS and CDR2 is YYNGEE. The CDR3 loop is CASSSTGTSSTDTQYF. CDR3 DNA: TGTGCCAGCAGCTCTACCGGGACCTCAAGCACAGATACGCAGTATTTT.

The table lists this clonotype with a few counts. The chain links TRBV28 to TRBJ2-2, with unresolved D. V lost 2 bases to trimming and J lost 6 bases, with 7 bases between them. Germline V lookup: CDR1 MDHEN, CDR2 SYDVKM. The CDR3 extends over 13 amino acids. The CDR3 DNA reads TGTGCCAGCAGTTTAATTCGAGCCGGGGAGCTGTTTTTT. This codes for CASSLIRAGELFF.

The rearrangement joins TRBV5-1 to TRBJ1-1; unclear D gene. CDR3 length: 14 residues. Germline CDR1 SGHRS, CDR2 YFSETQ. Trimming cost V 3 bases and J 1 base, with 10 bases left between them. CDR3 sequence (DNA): TGCGCCAGCAGCTCAAGACCGTCGAACACTGAAGCTTTCTTT. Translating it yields CASSSRPSNTEAFF.

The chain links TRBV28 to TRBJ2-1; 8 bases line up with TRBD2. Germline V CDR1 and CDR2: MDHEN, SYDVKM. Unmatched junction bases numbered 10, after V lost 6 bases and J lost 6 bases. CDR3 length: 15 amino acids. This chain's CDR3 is CASRTVSGSGNEQFF. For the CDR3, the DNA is TGTGCCAGCAGGACCGTCAGCGGGAGTGGCAATGAGCAGTTCTTC.

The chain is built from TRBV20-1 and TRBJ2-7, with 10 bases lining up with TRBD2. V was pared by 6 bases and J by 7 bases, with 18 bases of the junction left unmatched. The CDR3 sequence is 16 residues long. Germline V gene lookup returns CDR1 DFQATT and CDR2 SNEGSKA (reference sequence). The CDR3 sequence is CSAPAGGLAGVKEQYF. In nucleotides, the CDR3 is TGCAGTGCGCCAGCGGGCGGGCTAGCGGGAGTCAAGGAGCAGTACTTC.

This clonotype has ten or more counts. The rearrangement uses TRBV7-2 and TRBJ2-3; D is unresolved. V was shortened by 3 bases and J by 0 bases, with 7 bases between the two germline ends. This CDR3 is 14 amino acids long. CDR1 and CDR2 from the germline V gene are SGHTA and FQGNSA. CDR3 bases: TGTGCCAGCAGCTTTGCCGCTAGCACAGATACGCAGTATTTT. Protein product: CASSFAASTDTQYF. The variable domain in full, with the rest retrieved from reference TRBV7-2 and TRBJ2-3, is GAGVSQSPSNKVTEKGKDVELRCDPISGHTALYWYRQSLGQGLEFLIYFQGNSAPDKSGLPSDRFSAERTGGSVSTLTIQRTQQEDSAVYLCASSFAASTDTQYFGPGTRLTVL.